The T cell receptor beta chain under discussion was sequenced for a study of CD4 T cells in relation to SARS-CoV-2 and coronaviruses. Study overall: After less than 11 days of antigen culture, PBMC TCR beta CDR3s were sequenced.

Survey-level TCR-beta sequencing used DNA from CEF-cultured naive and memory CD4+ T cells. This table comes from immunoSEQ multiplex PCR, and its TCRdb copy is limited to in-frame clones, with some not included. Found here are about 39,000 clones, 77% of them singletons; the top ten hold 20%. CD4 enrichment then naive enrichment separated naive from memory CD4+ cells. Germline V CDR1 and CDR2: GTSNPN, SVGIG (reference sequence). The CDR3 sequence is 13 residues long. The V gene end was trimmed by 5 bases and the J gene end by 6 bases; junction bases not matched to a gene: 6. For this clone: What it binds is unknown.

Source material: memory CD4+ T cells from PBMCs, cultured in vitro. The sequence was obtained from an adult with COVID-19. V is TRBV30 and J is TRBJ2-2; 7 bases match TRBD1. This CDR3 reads CAWVTGLPGELFF. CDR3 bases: TGTGCCTGGGTGACAGGGCTCCCCGGGGAGCTGTTTTTT. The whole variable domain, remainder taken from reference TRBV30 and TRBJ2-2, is SQTIHQWPATLVQPVGSPLSLECTVEGTSNPNLYWYRQAAGRGLQLLFYSVGIGQISSEVPQNLSASRPQDRQFILSSKKLLLSDSGFYLCAWVTGLPGELFFGEGSRLTVL.